The clone carrying this T cell receptor beta chain came up a few times. This sample was included in a study of blood T cell repertoires in COVID-19. Overall study: From T cells, B-cell-depleted T cells, or PBMCs came the material, which was cDNA or gDNA.

There are 14 residues in the CDR3. Germline V gives CDR1 KGHSH, CDR2 LQKENI. The V gene end was trimmed by 3 bases and the J gene end by 7 bases; junction bases not matched to a gene: 2. Produced via immunoSEQ multiplex PCR; TCRdb's table is partial and in-frame only. The sample holds 200,000 to 250,000 clones, 75% to 85% seen once. The V call is TRBV18, the J call TRBJ2-1; 11 bases map to TRBD2. What was sequenced was peripheral blood. This sequence was found in a woman aged 25-40 years with COVID-19, enrolled during active disease. The CDR3 protein is CASSPSGRENEQFF. Here the CDR3 DNA reads TGTGCCAGCTCACCTAGCGGGAGGGAGAATGAGCAGTTCTTC.